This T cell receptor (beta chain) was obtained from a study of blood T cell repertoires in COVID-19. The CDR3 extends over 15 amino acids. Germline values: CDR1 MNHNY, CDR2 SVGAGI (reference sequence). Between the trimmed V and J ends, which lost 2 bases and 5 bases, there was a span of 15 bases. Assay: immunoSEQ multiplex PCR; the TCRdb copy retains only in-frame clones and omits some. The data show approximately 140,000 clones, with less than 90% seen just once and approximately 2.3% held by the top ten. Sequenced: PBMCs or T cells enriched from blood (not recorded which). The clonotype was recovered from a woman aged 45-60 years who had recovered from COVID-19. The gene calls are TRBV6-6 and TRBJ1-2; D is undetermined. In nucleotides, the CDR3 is TGTGCCAGCAGTTACGAGGAAAGCCCCATGTATGGCTACACCTTC. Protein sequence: CASSYEESPMYGYTF.